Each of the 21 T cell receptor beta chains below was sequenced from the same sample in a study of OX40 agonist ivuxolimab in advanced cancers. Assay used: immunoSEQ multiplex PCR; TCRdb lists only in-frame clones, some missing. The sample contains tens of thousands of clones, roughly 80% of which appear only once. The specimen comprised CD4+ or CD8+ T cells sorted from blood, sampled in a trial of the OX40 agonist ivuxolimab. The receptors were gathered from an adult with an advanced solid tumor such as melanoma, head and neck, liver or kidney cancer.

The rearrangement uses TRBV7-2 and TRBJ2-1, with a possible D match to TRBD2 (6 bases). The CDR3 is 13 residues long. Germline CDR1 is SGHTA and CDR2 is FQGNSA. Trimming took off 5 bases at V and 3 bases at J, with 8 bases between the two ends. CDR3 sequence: CASSGGNYNEQFF. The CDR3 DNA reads TGTGCCAGCAGCGGGGGGAACTACAATGAGCAGTTCTTC.

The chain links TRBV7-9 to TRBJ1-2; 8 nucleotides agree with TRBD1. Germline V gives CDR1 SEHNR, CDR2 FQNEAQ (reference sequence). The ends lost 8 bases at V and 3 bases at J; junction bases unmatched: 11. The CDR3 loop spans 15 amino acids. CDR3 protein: CASGATGEGHYGYTF. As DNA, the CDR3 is TGTGCCAGCGGCGCGACAGGGGAGGGACACTATGGCTACACCTTC.

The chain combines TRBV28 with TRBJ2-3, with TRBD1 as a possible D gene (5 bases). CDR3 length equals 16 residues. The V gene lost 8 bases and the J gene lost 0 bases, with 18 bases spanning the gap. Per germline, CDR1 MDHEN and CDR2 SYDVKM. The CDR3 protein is CASVGAGSRSTDTQYF. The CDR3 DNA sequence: TGTGCCAGCGTTGGCGCAGGGTCGCGAAGCACAGATACGCAGTATTTT.

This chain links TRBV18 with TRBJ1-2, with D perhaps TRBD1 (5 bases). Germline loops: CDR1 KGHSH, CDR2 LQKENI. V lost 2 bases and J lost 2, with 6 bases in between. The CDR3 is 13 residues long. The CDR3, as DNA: TGTGCCAGCTCACCAGGGGGGAACTATGGCTACACCTTC. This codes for CASSPGGNYGYTF. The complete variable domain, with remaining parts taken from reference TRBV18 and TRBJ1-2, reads NAGVMQNPRHLVRRRGQEARLRCSPMKGHSHVYWYRQLPEEGLKFMVYLQKENIIDESGMPKERFSAEFPKEGPSILRIQQVVRGDSAAYFCASSPGGNYGYTFGSGTRLTVV.

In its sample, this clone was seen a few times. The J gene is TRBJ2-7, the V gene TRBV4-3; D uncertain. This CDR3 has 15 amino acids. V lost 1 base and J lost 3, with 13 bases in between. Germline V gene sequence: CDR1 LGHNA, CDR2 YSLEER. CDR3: CASSQAYSRVYEQYF. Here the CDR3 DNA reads TGCGCCAGCAGCCAAGCCTACTCTAGGGTCTACGAGCAGTACTTC.

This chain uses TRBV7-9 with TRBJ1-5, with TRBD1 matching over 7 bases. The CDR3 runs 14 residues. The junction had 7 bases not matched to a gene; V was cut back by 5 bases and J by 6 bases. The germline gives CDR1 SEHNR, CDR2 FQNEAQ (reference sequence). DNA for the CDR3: TGTGCCAGCAGCCCGACAGGGAATTCTCAGCCCCAGCATTTT. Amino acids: CASSPTGNSQPQHF.

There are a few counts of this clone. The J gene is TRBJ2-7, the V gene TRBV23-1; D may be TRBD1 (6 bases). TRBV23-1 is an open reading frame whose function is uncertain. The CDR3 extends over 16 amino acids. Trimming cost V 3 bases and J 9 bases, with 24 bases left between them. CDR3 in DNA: TGCGCCAGCAGTCAGACGAACAGGGAGTATGCCGTTCGGCAGTACTTC. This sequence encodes CASSQTNREYAVRQYF.

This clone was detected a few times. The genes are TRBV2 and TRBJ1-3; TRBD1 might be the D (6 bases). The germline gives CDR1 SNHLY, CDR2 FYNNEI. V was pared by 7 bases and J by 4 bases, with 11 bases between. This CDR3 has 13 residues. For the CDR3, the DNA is TGTGCCAGCACGCGGGGGCAAGGAAACACCATATATTTT. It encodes CASTRGQGNTIYF.

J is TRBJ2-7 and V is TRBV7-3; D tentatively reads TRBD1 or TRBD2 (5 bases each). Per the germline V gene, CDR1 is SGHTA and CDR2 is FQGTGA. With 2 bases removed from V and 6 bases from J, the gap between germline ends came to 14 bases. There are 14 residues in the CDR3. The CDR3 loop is CASSLQGDRGEQYF. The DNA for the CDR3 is TGTGCCAGCAGCTTACAGGGAGACCGGGGCGAGCAGTACTTC.

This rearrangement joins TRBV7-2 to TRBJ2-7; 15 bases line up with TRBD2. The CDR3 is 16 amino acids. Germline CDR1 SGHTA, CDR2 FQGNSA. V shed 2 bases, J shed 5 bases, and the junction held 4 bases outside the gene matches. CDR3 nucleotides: TGTGCCAGCAGCTTAAGGACTAGCGGGGGGGCCCACGAGCAGTACTTC. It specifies CASSLRTSGGAHEQYF.

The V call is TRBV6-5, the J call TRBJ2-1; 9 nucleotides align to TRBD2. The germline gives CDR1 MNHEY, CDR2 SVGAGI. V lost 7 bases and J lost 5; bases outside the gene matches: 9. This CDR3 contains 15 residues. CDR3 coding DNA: TGTGCCAGCACGCGGGGGGGCAGTCTTAACAATGAGCAGTTCTTC. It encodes CASTRGGSLNNEQFF.

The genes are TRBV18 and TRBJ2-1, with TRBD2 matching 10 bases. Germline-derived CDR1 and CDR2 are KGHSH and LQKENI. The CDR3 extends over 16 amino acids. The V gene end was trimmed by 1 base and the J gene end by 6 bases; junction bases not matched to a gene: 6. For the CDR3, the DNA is TGTGCCAGCTCACCACTCCTAGCGGGGGTGACCAATGAGCAGTTCTTC. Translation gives CASSPLLAGVTNEQFF.

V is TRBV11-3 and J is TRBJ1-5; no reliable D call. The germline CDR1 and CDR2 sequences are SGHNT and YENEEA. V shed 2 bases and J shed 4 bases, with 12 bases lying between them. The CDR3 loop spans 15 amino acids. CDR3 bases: TGTGCCAGCAGCTTATGGACGTTTGGTAATCAGCCCCAGCATTTT. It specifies CASSLWTFGNQPQHF.

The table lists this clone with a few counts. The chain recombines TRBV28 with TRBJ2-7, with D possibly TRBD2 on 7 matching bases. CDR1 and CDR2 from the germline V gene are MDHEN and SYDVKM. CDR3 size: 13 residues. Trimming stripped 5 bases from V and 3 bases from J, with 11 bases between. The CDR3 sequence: CASSRGGFYEQYF. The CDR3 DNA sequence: TGTGCCAGCAGTCGCGGGGGCTTCTACGAGCAGTACTTC.

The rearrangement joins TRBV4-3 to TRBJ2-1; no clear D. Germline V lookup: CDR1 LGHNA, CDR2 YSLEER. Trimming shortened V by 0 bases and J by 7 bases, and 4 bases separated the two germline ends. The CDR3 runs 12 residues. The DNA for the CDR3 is TGCGCCAGCAGCCAAGAACGGAATGAGCAGTTCTTC. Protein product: CASSQERNEQFF.

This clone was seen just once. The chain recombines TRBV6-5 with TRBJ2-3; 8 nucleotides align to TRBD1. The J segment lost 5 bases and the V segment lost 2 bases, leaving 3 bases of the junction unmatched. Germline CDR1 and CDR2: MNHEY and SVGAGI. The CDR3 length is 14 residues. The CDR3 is CASSYRTGIDTQYF. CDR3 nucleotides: TGTGCCAGCAGTTACCGGACAGGGATAGATACGCAGTATTTT.

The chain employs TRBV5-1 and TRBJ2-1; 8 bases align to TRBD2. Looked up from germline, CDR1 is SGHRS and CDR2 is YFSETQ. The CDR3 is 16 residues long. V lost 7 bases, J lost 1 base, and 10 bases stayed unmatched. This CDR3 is CASEPVAGSSYNEQFF. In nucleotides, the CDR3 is TGCGCCAGCGAACCCGTAGCGGGGAGTTCCTACAATGAGCAGTTCTTC.

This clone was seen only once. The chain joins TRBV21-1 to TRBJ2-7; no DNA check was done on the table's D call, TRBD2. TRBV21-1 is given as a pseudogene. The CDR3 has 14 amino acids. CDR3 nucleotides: TGTGCCAGCAGCACGGAGCGGGGCTCCTACGAGCAGTACTTC. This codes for CASSTERGSYEQYF.

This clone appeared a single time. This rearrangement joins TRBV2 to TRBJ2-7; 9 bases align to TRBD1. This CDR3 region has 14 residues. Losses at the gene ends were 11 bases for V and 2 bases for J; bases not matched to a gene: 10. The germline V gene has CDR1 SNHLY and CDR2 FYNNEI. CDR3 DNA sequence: TGTGCCCAAACGCAGGGACAGGGAGCCTACGAGCAGTACTTC. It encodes CAQTQGQGAYEQYF.

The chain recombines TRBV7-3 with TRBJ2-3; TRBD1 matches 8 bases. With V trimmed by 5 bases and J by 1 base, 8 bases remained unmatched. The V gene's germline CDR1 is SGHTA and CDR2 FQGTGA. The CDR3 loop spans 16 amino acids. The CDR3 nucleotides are TGTGCCAGCAGCCCCCAGGGGGCGCTTGGCACAGATACGCAGTATTTT. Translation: CASSPQGALGTDTQYF.

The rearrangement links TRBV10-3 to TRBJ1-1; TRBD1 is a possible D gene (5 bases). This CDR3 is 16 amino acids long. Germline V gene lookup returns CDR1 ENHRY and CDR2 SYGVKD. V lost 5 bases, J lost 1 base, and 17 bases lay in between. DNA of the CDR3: TGTGCCATCAGTTTCCAAGGCAGGGATCGGAACACTGAAGCTTTCTTT. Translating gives CAISFQGRDRNTEAFF.